This T cell receptor beta chain stems from a study of T cells expressing NK-cell markers. TCRdb derives one entry per CDR3 protein from the 5' RACE reads, leaving out DNA. This table holds hundreds of thousands of distinct CDR3 sequences. This CDR3 is built from 14 residues. Germline CDR1 SNHLY, CDR2 FYNNEI. The J gene is TRBJ1-2, the V gene TRBV2; TCRdb reports TRBD1, a call that lacks DNA to check it against. This receptor was obtained from a man aged 18-75 years in good health. Sequencing input: blood T cells: a sorted CD56 or NKG2C T cell subset, CD4+ or CD8+ T cells, or bulk PBMC T cells (not recorded which). CDR3 protein: CASSIITGARGYTF.